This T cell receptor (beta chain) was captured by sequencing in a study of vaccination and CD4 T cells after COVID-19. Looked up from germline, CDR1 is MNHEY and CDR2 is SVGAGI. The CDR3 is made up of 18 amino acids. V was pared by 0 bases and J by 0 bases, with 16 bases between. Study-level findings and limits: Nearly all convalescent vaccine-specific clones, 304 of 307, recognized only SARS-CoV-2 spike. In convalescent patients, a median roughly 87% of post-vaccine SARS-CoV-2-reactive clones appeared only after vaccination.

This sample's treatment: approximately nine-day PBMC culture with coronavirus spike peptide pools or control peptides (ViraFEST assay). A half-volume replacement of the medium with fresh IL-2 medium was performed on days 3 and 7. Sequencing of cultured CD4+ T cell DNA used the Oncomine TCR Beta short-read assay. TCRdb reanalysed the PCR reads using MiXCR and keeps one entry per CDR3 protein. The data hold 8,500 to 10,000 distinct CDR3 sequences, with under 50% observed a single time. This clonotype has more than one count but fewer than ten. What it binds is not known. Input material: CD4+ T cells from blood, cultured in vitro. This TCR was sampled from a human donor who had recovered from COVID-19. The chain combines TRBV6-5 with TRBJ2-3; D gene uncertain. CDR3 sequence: CASSYSSPLRSSTDTQYF. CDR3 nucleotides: TGTGCCAGCAGTTACTCGAGTCCGTTGCGATCTAGCACAGATACGCAGTATTTT.